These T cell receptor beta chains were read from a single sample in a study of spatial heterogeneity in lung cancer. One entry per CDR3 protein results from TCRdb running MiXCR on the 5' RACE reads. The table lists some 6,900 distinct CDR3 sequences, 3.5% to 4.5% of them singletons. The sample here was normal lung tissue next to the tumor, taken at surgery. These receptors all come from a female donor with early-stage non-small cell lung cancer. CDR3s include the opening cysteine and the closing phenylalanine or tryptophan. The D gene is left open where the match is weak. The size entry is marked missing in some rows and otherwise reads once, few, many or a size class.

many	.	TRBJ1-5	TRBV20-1	CSASRQEYQPQHF	TGCAGTGCTAGTCGGCAGGAGTATCAGCCCCAGCATTTT
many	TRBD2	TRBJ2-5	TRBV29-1	CSVEPLAGGEETQYF	TGCAGCGTTGAGCCCCTAGCGGGGGGTGAAGAGACCCAGTACTTC
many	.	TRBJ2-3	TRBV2	CASSLLRDTQYF	TGTGCCAGCAGTCTACTGAGGGATACGCAGTATTTT
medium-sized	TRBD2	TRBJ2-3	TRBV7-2	CASRPSGGATDTQYF	TGTGCCAGCAGGCCTAGCGGGGGGGCAACAGATACGCAGTATTTT
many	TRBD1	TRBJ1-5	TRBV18	CASSQGAGGNQPQHF	TGTGCCAGCTCCCAGGGGGCGGGAGGCAATCAGCCCCAGCATTTT
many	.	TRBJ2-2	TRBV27	CASSPHSTGIITGELFF	TGTGCCAGCAGTCCGCATTCAACAGGGATCATCACCGGGGAGCTGTTTTTT
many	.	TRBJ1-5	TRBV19	CASSRGQAYSNQPQHF	TGTGCCAGTAGTAGGGGCCAAGCTTATAGCAATCAGCCCCAGCATTTT
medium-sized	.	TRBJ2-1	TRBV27	CASGEGASYNEQFF	TGTGCCTCCGGGGAGGGGGCGAGCTACAATGAGCAGTTCTTC
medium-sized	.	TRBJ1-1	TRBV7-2	CASSPGPLNTEAFF	TGTGCCAGCAGCCCCGGACCCCTGAACACTGAAGCTTTCTTT
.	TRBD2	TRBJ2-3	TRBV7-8	CASSLPGLATDTQYF	TGTGCCAGCAGCTTGCCGGGACTAGCGACAGATACGCAGTATTTT
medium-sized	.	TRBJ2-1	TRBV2	CASNPSTSYNEQFF	TGTGCCAGCAACCCCTCCACGTCCTACAATGAGCAGTTCTTC
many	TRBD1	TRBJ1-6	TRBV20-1	CSARVAGGSGNSPLHF	TGCAGTGCTAGAGTTGCAGGGGGCAGTGGTAATTCACCCCTCCACTTT
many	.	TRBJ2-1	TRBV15	CATSRDGGNNEQFF	TGTGCCACCAGCAGAGATGGGGGCAACAATGAGCAGTTCTTC
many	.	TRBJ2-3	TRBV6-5	CASSYGSLRGDTQYF	TGTGCCAGCAGTTACGGGTCATTAAGAGGAGATACGCAGTATTTT
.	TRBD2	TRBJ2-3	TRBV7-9	CASSIPRVAGMTDTQYF	TGTGCCAGCAGCATACCTCGGGTAGCGGGGATGACAGATACGCAGTATTTT
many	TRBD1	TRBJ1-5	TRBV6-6	CASRPGQGRRQPQHF	TGTGCCAGCAGACCCGGACAGGGTCGACGTCAGCCCCAGCATTTT
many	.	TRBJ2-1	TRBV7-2	CASSAAGTGIHEQFF	TGTGCCAGCAGCGCTGCCGGGACTGGGATTCATGAGCAGTTCTTC
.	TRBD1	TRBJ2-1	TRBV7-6	CASSPRAGGHNEQFF	TGTGCCAGCAGCCCCCGGGCAGGGGGCCATAATGAGCAGTTCTTC
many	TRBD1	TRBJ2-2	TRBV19	CASSSPDRRTGELFF	TGTGCCAGTAGTTCCCCGGACAGGCGCACCGGGGAGCTGTTTTTT
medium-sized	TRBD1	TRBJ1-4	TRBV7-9	CASSFPGQMEKKLFF	TGTGCCAGCAGCTTCCCGGGACAGATGGAGAAAAAACTGTTTTTT
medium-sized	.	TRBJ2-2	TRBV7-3	CASSLGLNTGELFF	TGTGCCAGCAGCTTAGGGCTGAACACCGGGGAGCTGTTTTTT
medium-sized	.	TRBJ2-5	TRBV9	CASSVGGMGETQYF	TGTGCCAGCAGCGTGGGCGGGATGGGAGAGACCCAGTACTTC
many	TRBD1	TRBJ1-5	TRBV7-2	CASSQSLGTGEQHF	TGTGCCAGCAGCCAATCCCTAGGGACAGGGGAGCAACATTTT
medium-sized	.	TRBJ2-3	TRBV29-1	CSVTGDLTDTQYF	TGCAGCGTCACCGGTGACCTCACAGATACGCAGTATTTT
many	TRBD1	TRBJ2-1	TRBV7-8	CASSHGTGGRWEQFF	TGTGCCAGCAGTCACGGGACAGGGGGCCGTTGGGAGCAGTTCTTC
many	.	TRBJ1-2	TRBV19	CASRARTFHPYGYTF	TGTGCCAGTAGAGCCAGGACCTTTCACCCTTATGGCTACACCTTC
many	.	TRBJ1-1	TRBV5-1	CASSLVGAAGTEAFF	TGCGCCAGCAGCTTGGTCGGGGCCGCGGGGACTGAAGCTTTCTTT
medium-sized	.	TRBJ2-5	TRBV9	CASSNSGGTLEETQYF	TGTGCCAGCAGTAATTCGGGGGGCACCCTAGAAGAGACCCAGTACTTC
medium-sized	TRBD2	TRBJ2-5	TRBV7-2	CASSLERLAGGPQIF	TGTGCCAGCAGCTTAGAGCGACTAGCGGGGGGGCCGCAAATCTTC
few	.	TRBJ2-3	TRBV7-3	CASSFSDGGDTQYF	TGTGCCAGCAGCTTTTCGGACGGTGGCGATACGCAGTATTTT